This TCR beta chain came from a study of memory B cells and T cells in multiple sclerosis. Regarding this clone: The antigen remains undetermined.

Sequencing was performed with immunoSEQ multiplex PCR; in TCRdb, only in-frame clones are kept and a portion is missing. The sample yields about 42,000 clones, 82% seen once. Separate sequencing covered autoproliferating (CFSE-dim) and non-proliferating (CFSE-high) T cells from stimulus-free culture. Replicate wells were pooled after more than 6 days of stimulus-free culture of fewer than 65 million CFSE-labeled PBMCs. In germline, CDR1 is SGHDT, CDR2 YYEEEE. CDR3 length: 16 residues. V shed 4 bases and J shed 3 bases, with 19 bases lying between them. This sequence was found in a human donor with multiple sclerosis. The V and J genes are TRBV5-6 and TRBJ1-2; tentative D call: TRBD1 (5 bases). Sequencing was performed on PBMCs from blood kept in culture. As DNA, the CDR3 is TGTGCCAGCAGCCGAAAAGGGACCCCTTGGGACTATGGCTACACCTTC. Its translation is CASSRKGTPWDYGYTF.